Detailed here is one T cell receptor (beta chain). This entry is derived from a study of blood T cell repertoires in COVID-19. On the study more broadly: Samples taken during acute and convalescent COVID-19 were collected in the United States, Italy and Spain.

Those enrolled in Seattle joined during active infection and were followed longitudinally afterward. In germline, CDR1 is MGHRA, CDR2 YSYEKL. V was clipped by 4 bases and J by 6 bases; unmatched bases: 13. The CDR3 covers 16 residues. In the original workflow: The assay estimated nucleated cells by amplifying reference gene primers. The data were produced by immunoSEQ multiplex PCR, yet TCRdb's version contains in-frame clones alone and is incomplete. V and J calls and clone size come straight from that table; D and trimming were deduced from the DNA. The sample yields over 250,000 clones, more than 90% seen once.

The sequenced material came from peripheral blood. This sequence joins TRBV4-1 and TRBJ1-1; 8 nucleotides align to TRBD1. The clonotype was recovered from a person aged 18 to 29 with COVID-19, enrolled during active disease. The CDR3 DNA is TGCGCCAGCAGCCCCAGGGGGCAGGGTGGGTTCTCTGAAGCTTTCTTT. Encoded protein: CASSPRGQGGFSEAFF.